One and the same sample provided the 11 T cell receptor beta chains below, sequenced in a study of T cell responses to AZD1222 COVID-19 vaccine. Data came from immunoSEQ multiplex PCR; TCRdb stores just in-frame clones and leaves some out. The sample includes about 120,000 clones, around 87% seen only once; the top ten take roughly 4%. This specimen consisted of peripheral blood, obtained on day 0 of AZD1222 vaccination. The receptors stem from an adult in good health.

The chain employs TRBV12-5 and TRBJ2-5; 8 nucleotides line up with TRBD1. This CDR3 contains 15 residues. V was pared by 1 base and J by 5 bases, with 6 bases of the junction left unmatched. Germline CDR1 LGHNT, CDR2 FRNRAP. The CDR3 here is CASGLGAGGLETQYF. DNA for the CDR3: TGTGCTAGTGGTTTGGGGGCAGGGGGCCTTGAGACCCAGTACTTC.

Worth noting for this clone: One end of the junction does not line up with germline, which may come from a read error. The chain combines TRBV11-2 with TRBJ2-7, with 14 bases that match TRBD2. This CDR3 is built from 14 residues. CDR1 and CDR2 from the germline V gene are SGHAT and FQNNGV. The CDR3 sequence: CAGSWTSGGTEQYF. The CDR3 DNA reads TGTGCCGGCAGCTGGACTAGCGGGGGGACCGAGCAGTACTTC. Supplemented by reference TRBV11-2 and TRBJ2-7, the full variable domain reads EAGVAQSPRYKIIEKRQSVAFWCNPISGHATLYWYQQILGQGPKLLIQFQNNGVVDDSQLPKDRFSAERLKGVDSTLKIQPAKLEDSAVYLCAGSWTSGGTEQYFGPGTRLTVT.

V is TRBV19 and J is TRBJ1-3; a weak D match, TRBD1 (5 bases). Germline values: CDR1 LNHDA, CDR2 SQIVND (reference sequence). V gave up 3 bases and J gave up 0 bases, with 18 bases separating them. This CDR3 has 18 residues. As DNA, the CDR3 is TGTGCCAGTAGTATGTTCACAGGCCTTACATACTCTGGAAACACCATATATTTT. Translated, it gives CASSMFTGLTYSGNTIYF.

J is TRBJ1-2 and V is TRBV10-2; D gene uncertain. Looked up from germline, CDR1 is WSHSY and CDR2 is SAAADI. V was clipped by 3 bases and J by 2 bases, with 7 bases between them. This CDR3 is 13 amino acids long. This chain's CDR3 is CASSESANYGYTF. The CDR3 nucleotides read TGCGCCAGCAGTGAATCCGCGAACTATGGCTACACCTTC.

The rearrangement links TRBV29-1 to TRBJ2-7; perhaps D is TRBD1 or TRBD2 (5 bases each). Trimming removed 4 bases at V and 7 bases at J, with 11 bases between. The CDR3 runs to 11 residues. The germline CDR1 and CDR2 sequences are SQVTM and ANQGSEA. CDR3 in DNA: TGCAGCGTTGGGGGGAGTGGAGAGCAGTACTTC. It yields the protein CSVGGSGEQYF.

The rearrangement links TRBV10-1 to TRBJ2-5, with 7 bases identical to TRBD2. The germline gives CDR1 WNHNN, CDR2 SYGVQD (reference sequence). Trimming cost V 3 bases and J 4 bases; bases outside gene matches: 2. This CDR3 spans 13 amino acids. This CDR3 is CASSEPSGETQYF. The DNA of the CDR3 is TGCGCCAGCAGTGAACCTAGCGGAGAGACCCAGTACTTC.

The rearrangement uses TRBV12-5 and TRBJ1-2; D call uncertain. Germline lookup yields CDR1 LGHNT and CDR2 FRNRAP. V was shortened by 5 bases and J by 2 bases, with 9 bases between the two germline ends. CDR3 size: 13 residues. For the CDR3, the DNA is TGTGCTAGTGGTCCCCTAGAGAACTATGGCTACACCTTC. It encodes CASGPLENYGYTF.

The chain uses TRBV19 and TRBJ2-7, with D maybe TRBD1 (6 bases). Trimming removed 5 bases at V and 3 bases at J, with 11 bases between. CDR1 LNHDA and CDR2 SQIVND come from the germline V gene (reference sequence). This CDR3 comprises 13 residues. CDR3 sequence: CASSPRTVYEQYF. In nucleotides, the CDR3 is TGTGCCAGTAGTCCCCGGACAGTCTACGAGCAGTACTTC.

The chain combines TRBV5-8 with TRBJ2-7, with 9 bases aligning to TRBD1. CDR1 is SGHTS and CDR2 is YDEGEE in the germline V gene. J lost 6 bases, V lost 4 bases, and 5 bases had no gene match. This CDR3 is built from 13 residues. CDR3 sequence reads: CASSLQGAVEQYF. The CDR3 DNA reads TGTGCCAGCAGCCTACAGGGGGCGGTCGAGCAGTACTTC.

The chain carries TRBV27 and TRBJ2-7; the D call may be TRBD1 or TRBD2 (5 bases each). Germline loops: CDR1 MNHEY, CDR2 SMNVEV (reference sequence). Trimming removed 2 bases at V and 2 bases at J, with 13 bases between. The CDR3 runs 15 residues. The CDR3 DNA sequence: TGTGCCAGCAGTTTAGTCCCGGGGCGTCCCTACGAGCAGTACTTC. It yields the protein CASSLVPGRPYEQYF.

The rearrangement links TRBV5-1 to TRBJ1-2; D not certain. The CDR3 totals 15 residues. The germline V gene has CDR1 SGHRS and CDR2 YFSETQ. Trimming took off 2 bases at V and 0 bases at J, with 11 bases between the two ends. Written as DNA, the CDR3 is TGCGCCAGCAGCTTCCTGACAAGTCCTAACTATGGCTACACCTTC. Its translation is CASSFLTSPNYGYTF. The entire variable domain, with the rest obtained from reference TRBV5-1 and TRBJ1-2, is as follows: KAGVTQTPRYLIKTRGQQVTLSCSPISGHRSVSWYQQTPGQGLQFLFEYFSETQRNKGNFPGRFSGRQFSNSRSEMNVSTLELGDSALYLCASSFLTSPNYGYTFGSGTRLTVV.